This TCR beta chain emerged from a study of blood T cell repertoires in COVID-19. Whole-study context: T cells, B-cell-depleted T cells, or PBMCs provided the cDNA or gDNA that served as material.

The ends lost 6 bases at V and 3 bases at J; junction bases unmatched: 7. The CDR3 consists of 15 residues. Germline V gene lookup returns CDR1 LGHNT and CDR2 FRNRAP. In the original analysis: Estimation of nucleated cell counts was performed using reference gene primer amplification. Libraries were prepared by immunoSEQ multiplex PCR; TCRdb keeps only in-frame clonotypes and omits some of them. That table gives V, J and clone size, and the DNA gave D and trimming. Among around 200,000 clones, about 90% were seen once, and the ten largest hold around 20%. The origin of this receptor is a man aged 65-85 years with active or convalescent COVID-19. This chain joins TRBV12-5 and TRBJ2-1; 8 bases align to TRBD1. Sequencing used peripheral blood. CDR3 amino acids: CASGLDRAGYNEQFF. Written as DNA, the CDR3 is TGTGCTAGTGGCCTGGACAGGGCGGGCTACAATGAGCAGTTCTTC. The variable domain in full, with the rest retrieved from reference TRBV12-5 and TRBJ2-1, is DARVTQTPRHKVTEMGQEVTMRCQPILGHNTVFWYRQTMMQGLELLAYFRNRAPLDDSGMPKDRFSAEMPDATLATLKIQPSEPRDSAVYFCASGLDRAGYNEQFFGPGTRLTVL.